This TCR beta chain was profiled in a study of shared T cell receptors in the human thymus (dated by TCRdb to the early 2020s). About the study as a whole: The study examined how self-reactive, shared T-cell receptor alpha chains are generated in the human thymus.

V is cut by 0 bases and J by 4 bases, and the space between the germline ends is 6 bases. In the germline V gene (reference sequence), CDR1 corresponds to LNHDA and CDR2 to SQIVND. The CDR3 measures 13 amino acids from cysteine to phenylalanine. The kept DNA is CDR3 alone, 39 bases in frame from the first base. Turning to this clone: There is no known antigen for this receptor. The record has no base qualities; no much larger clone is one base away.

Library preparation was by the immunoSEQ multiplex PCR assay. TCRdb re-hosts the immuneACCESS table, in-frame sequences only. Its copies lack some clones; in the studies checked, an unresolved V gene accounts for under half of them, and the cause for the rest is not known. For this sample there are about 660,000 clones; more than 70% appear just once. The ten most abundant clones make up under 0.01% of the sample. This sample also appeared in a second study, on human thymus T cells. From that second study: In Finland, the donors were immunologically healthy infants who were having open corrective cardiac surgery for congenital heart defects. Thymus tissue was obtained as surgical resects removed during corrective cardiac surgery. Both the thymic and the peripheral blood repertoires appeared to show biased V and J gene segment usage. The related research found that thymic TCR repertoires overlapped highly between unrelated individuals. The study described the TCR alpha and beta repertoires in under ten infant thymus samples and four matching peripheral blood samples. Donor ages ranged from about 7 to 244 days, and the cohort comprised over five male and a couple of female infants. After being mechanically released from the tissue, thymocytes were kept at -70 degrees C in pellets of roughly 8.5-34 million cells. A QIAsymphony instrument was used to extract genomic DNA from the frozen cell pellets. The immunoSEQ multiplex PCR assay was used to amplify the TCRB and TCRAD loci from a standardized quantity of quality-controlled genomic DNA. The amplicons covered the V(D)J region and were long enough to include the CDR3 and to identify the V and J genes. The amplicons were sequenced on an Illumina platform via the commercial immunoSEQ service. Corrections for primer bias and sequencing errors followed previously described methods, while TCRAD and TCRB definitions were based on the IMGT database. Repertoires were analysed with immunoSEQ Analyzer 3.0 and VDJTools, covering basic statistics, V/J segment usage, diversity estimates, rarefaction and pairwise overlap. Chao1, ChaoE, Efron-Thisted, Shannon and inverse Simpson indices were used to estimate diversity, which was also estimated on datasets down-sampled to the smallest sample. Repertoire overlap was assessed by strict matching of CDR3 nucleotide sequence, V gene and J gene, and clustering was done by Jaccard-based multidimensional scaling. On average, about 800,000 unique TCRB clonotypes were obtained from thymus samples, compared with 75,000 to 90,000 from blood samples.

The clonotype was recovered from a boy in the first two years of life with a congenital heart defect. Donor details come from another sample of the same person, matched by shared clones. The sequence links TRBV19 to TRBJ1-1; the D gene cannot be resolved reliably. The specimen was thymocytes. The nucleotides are TGTGCCAGTAGTATAGATCTGGCCACTGAAGCTTTCTTT. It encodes CASSIDLATEAFF.